The 11 T cell receptor beta chains below were found in one sample sequenced in a study of T cells in Graves' hyperthyroidism and ophthalmopathy. There were TCR beta CDR3 regions amplified from RNA transcripts. The primer set for the first-round RT-PCR of the TCR CDR3 was HTBI. A single record per CDR3 protein comes from TCRdb applying MiXCR to the multiplex PCR reads. This table has about 700,000 distinct CDR3 sequences, 14% appearing once. The specimen sequenced was blood. The receptors were gathered from a woman between 18 and 29 years old with Graves' hyperthyroidism.

The chain recombines TRBV7-6 with TRBJ2-2, with D uncertain. Germline lookup yields CDR1 SGHVS and CDR2 FNYEAQ. The CDR3 is made up of 15 amino acids. The V end was cut by 0 bases, the J end by 3 bases, with 8 bases between. The CDR3: CASSLAGPHTGELFF. The CDR3 bases are TGTGCCAGCAGCTTAGCCGGGCCACACACCGGGGAGCTGTTTTTT.

The chain couples TRBV6-2 or TRBV6-3 to TRBJ2-7; D remains ambiguous. The V end was cut by 2 bases, the J end by 5 bases, with 4 bases between. Germline V gene lookup returns CDR1 MNHEY and CDR2 SVGEGT. CDR3 length: 11 residues. This CDR3 is CASSYAHEQYF. CDR3 sequence (DNA): TGTGCCAGCAGTTACGCGCACGAGCAGTACTTC.

This clonotype was found many times. The CDR3, as DNA: TGCAGTGCCGCCACAGGGGGCGGGTACGAGCAGTACTTC. Its protein is CSAATGGGYEQYF. V gene TRBV20-1 combines with J gene TRBJ2-7, with 9 bases aligning to TRBD1. The J segment lost 4 bases and the V segment lost 6 bases, leaving 7 bases of the junction unmatched. The CDR3 is made up of 13 amino acids. Germline CDR1 DFQATT, CDR2 SNEGSKA (reference sequence).

The CDR3 DNA sequence: TGTGCCAGCTCAGGGTCCTTAAGCAAGAGCTCCTACGAGCAGTACTTC. It translates to CASSGSLSKSSYEQYF. The rearrangement joins TRBV18 to TRBJ2-7; D ambiguous. This CDR3 is 16 amino acids long. Trimming took 5 bases from V and 0 from J, leaving 17 bases between them. Germline V gives CDR1 KGHSH, CDR2 LQKENI.

This clonotype was recorded once. CDR3: CASSPRSWTGPENTIYF. The CDR3 DNA follows: TGTGCCAGCTCACCACGATCGTGGACCGGGCCGGAAAACACCATATATTTT. The chain uses TRBV18 and TRBJ1-3; D gene unclear. The CDR3 consists of 17 residues. Germline CDR1 is KGHSH and CDR2 is LQKENI. The V end was cut by 1 base, the J end by 6 bases, with 19 bases between. Filled out from reference TRBV18 and TRBJ1-3, the complete variable domain reads NAGVMQNPRHLVRRRGQEARLRCSPMKGHSHVYWYRQLPEEGLKFMVYLQKENIIDESGMPKERFSAEFPKEGPSILRIQQVVRGDSAAYFCASSPRSWTGPENTIYFGEGSWLTVV.

This clonotype was detected only a few times. The gene calls are TRBV6-1 and TRBJ2-7, with D perhaps TRBD2 (5 bases). The CDR3 length is 15 residues. Deletions cut 5 bases from V and 6 bases from J, with 20 bases between. Germline V gives CDR1 MNHNS, CDR2 SASEGT. The CDR3 loop is CASSYGAGGAGEQYF. For the CDR3, the DNA is TGTGCCAGCAGTTACGGTGCGGGCGGCGCTGGCGAGCAGTACTTC.

This clonotype was observed many times. The chain is built from TRBV6-1 and TRBJ1-5, with a tentative D call TRBD1 (6 bases). The CDR3 runs 19 residues. Trimming stripped 5 bases from V and 8 bases from J, with 31 bases between. The germline V gene encodes CDR1 MNHNS and CDR2 SASEGT. Written as DNA, the CDR3 is TGTGCCAGCAGTTCACCGCACGGACTCACTCCAGGGGAGAGTGAGCCCCAGCATTTT. This codes for CASSSPHGLTPGESEPQHF.

The table lists this clonotype with many counts. The chain has TRBV12-3 or TRBV12-4 and TRBJ2-2; TRBD1 agrees at 8 bases. The CDR3 is 15 residues long. V lost 3 bases, J lost 6 bases, and 6 bases stayed unmatched. This chain's CDR3 is CASSLSGQGPGELFF. CDR3 in DNA: TGTGCCAGCAGTTTGTCCGGACAGGGCCCCGGGGAGCTGTTTTTT.

This clonotype was detected many times. The rearrangement links TRBV5-1 to TRBJ2-1; D is ambiguous. V lost 0 bases and J 7 bases, leaving 11 bases between the germline ends. There are 14 residues in the CDR3. CDR1 is SGHRS and CDR2 is YFSETQ in the germline V gene. The CDR3 sequence is CASSLGQRGNEQFF. In DNA form, the CDR3 reads TGCGCCAGCAGCTTGGGGCAAAGAGGAAATGAGCAGTTCTTC.

This clonotype was recorded many times. The chain links TRBV2 to TRBJ2-7, with TRBD2 as a possible D gene (7 bases). V lost 0 bases and J lost 4, with 13 bases in between. In germline, CDR1 is SNHLY, CDR2 FYNNEI. This CDR3 is built from 15 residues. This chain's CDR3 is CASSEARGLDYEQYF. The CDR3 nucleotides read TGTGCCAGCAGTGAAGCGCGGGGGCTAGATTACGAGCAGTACTTC.

This clonotype was counted ten times or more. The chain employs TRBV6-5 and TRBJ1-2; D might be TRBD1 (6 bases). V shed 6 bases and J shed 2 bases, with 10 bases lying between them. This CDR3 has 13 amino acids. The V gene's germline CDR1 is MNHEY and CDR2 SVGAGI. In DNA, the CDR3 is TGTGCCAGCAGCTCCGGACAGAACTATGGCTACACCTTC. It encodes CASSSGQNYGYTF.